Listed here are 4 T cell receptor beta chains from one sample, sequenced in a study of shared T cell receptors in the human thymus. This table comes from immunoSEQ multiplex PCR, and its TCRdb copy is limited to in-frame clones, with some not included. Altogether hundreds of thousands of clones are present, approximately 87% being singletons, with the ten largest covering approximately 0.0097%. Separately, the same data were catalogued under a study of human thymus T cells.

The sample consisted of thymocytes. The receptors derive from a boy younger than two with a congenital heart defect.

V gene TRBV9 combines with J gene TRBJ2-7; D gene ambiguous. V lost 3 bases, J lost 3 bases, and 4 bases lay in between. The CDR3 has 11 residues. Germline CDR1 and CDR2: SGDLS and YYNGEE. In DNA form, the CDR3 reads TGTGCCAGCAGCGCGGGCTACGAGCAGTACTTC. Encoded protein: CASSAGYEQYF.

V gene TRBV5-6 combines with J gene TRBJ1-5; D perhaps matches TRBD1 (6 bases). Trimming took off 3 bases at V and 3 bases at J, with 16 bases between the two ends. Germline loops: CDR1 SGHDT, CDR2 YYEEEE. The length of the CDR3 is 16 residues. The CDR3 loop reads CASSSRIQGNNQPQHF. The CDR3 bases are TGTGCCAGCAGCTCCAGGATACAGGGTAACAATCAGCCCCAGCATTTT.

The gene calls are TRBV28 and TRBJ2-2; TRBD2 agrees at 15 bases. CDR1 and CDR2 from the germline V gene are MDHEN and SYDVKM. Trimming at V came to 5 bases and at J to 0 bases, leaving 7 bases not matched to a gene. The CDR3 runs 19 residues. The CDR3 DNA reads TGTGCCAGCAGTCAAGGACTAGCGGGGGGGCCTGCGAACACCGGGGAGCTGTTTTTT. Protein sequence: CASSQGLAGGPANTGELFF.

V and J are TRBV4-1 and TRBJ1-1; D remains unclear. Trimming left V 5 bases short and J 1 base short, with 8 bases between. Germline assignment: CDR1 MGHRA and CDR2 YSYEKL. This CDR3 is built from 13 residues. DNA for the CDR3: TGCGCCAGCAGCACTGGTCGGAACACTGAAGCTTTCTTT. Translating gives CASSTGRNTEAFF.